The 5 T cell receptor beta chains below all came from one sample that was sequenced in a study of CXCR3-negative and CXCR3-positive naive CD8 T cells (dated by TCRdb to between 2019 and 2020). Their antigen targets remain unknown. Sequencing relied on a NextSeq 550. The Human TCR Profiling Kit (MiLaboratory) was used to make UMI-labeled 5' RACE TRB cDNA libraries. Once TCRdb had reprocessed the reads, it stored one entry per CDR3 protein sequence and supplied no DNA. In this sample's table one finds 84,000 or so distinct CDR3 sequences. Clones ranked in the top ten supply around 0.62% of the sample. General findings and caveats noted by the study authors: TRB CDR3s from CXCR3-positive naive cells showed higher hydrophobicity (lower Kidera factor 4), lower energy, and higher strength and volume indices than CXCR3-negative naive cells.

Sequenced: naive CXCR3+ CD8+ T cells from blood. The sample's cell subset or site label, in plain terms: CD45RO-CCR7+CD27+CD95- naive CD8+ T cells expressing CXCR3 (TNR3+). The receptors derive from a human donor in good health. Some clones in this sample may be carry-over from other donors' samples.

The chain uses TRBV6-5 and TRBJ2-3; no DNA is available, so the TRBD1 call from TCRdb remains unchecked. Germline CDR1 MNHEY, CDR2 SVGAGI. The CDR3 totals 13 residues. This CDR3 reads CASSSGTPDTQYF.

The rearrangement links TRBV6-2 or TRBV6-3 to TRBJ2-1; lacking DNA, the TRBD2 call made by TCRdb goes unchecked. This CDR3 is built from 17 residues. CDR1 MNHEY and CDR2 SVGEGT come from the germline V gene. The CDR3 is CASSYSGLAGEFDEQFF.

This sequence joins TRBV6-2 or TRBV6-3 and TRBJ2-7. Germline CDR1 reads MNHEY; CDR2 reads SVGEGT. CDR3 length equals 12 residues. CDR3 region: CASSYRANEQYF.

The V gene is TRBV7-9, the J gene TRBJ2-3. Germline V gives CDR1 SEHNR, CDR2 FQNEAQ (reference sequence). There are 12 residues in the CDR3. CDR3 loop: CASSLDDDTQYF.

V is TRBV4-2 and J is TRBJ2-1; TCRdb indicates TRBD2, and absent DNA this call remains unverified. The CDR3 is 16 residues long. Germline V lookup: CDR1 LGHNA, CDR2 YNFKEQ. The chain's CDR3 is CASSQESGRTGNEQFF.